A single sample gave rise to the 10 T cell receptor beta chains below, sequenced in a study of cytomegalovirus exposure and HLA in healthy donors (TCRdb year 2017). The library relied on the immunoSEQ multiplex PCR assay. The multiplex PCR relied on a mix of 60 forward primers for TCR Vbeta segments and 13 reverse primers for TCR Jbeta segments. In its TCRdb copy, this immuneACCESS table keeps in-frame sequences only and misses some clones. Where compared with another copy, unresolved V genes explain less than half of these, and the others have no known cause. Recorded for this sample are 110,000 or so clones; roughly 72% of them occurred a single time. The ten largest clones capture around 4% of the sample. Sequenced: PBMCs. All receptors come from a woman in her thirties or forties in good health and CMV-seropositive.

The genes are TRBV16 and TRBJ1-1, with 7 bases lining up with TRBD1. Germline loops: CDR1 KGHSY, CDR2 FQNENV. J lost 2 bases, V lost 4 bases, and 4 bases had no gene match. There are 14 residues in the CDR3. The CDR3 region has the DNA TGTGCCAGCAGCCTCAGGGGGTTTAACACTGAAGCTTTCTTT. Its protein is CASSLRGFNTEAFF.

The rearrangement links TRBV4-2 to TRBJ1-2; the match to TRBD1 covers 7 bases. Germline loops: CDR1 LGHNA, CDR2 YNFKEQ. The junction had 11 bases not matched to a gene; V was cut back by 4 bases and J by 6 bases. CDR3 length equals 15 residues. CDR3 coding DNA: TGTGCCAGCAGCCCTTTGGGTGACAGGGAGGATGGCTACACCTTC. This sequence encodes CASSPLGDREDGYTF.

The chain joins TRBV9 to TRBJ1-4; 11 bases align to TRBD1. The V gene end was trimmed by 4 bases and the J gene end by 8 bases; junction bases not matched to a gene: 7. This CDR3 spans 15 amino acids. The V gene's germline CDR1 is SGDLS and CDR2 YYNGEE. In DNA, the CDR3 is TGTGCCAGCAGCTTCACCGGGACAGGGGGAGAAAAACTGTTTTTT. Its translation: CASSFTGTGGEKLFF. Filled out from reference TRBV9 and TRBJ1-4, the complete variable domain reads DSGVTQTPKHLITATGQRVTLRCSPRSGDLSVYWYQQSLDQGLQFLIQYYNGEERAKGNILERFSAQQFPDLHSELNLSSLELGDSALYFCASSFTGTGGEKLFFGSGTQLSVL.

This chain links TRBV6-5 with TRBJ2-1; D is unresolved. The CDR3 contains 14 residues. With 7 bases removed from V and 12 bases from J, the gap between germline ends came to 22 bases. Germline assignment: CDR1 MNHEY and CDR2 SVGAGI. Written as DNA, the CDR3 is TGTGCCAGCACCCCGTTGTCCCAGGCCTCTGGGCAGTTCTTC. Its translation: CASTPLSQASGQFF.

The chain has TRBV6-4 and TRBJ2-5; D not resolved. Germline CDR1 and CDR2: MRHNA and SNTAGT. This CDR3 is built from 15 residues. Trimming pared 0 bases from V and 1 base from J, leaving 9 bases between. CDR3 loop: CASSDSAPPQETQYF. In DNA form, the CDR3 reads TGTGCCAGCAGTGACTCTGCGCCCCCCCAAGAGACCCAGTACTTC.

This clone was seen a handful of times. The genes are TRBV19 and TRBJ1-1; TRBD1 matches 11 bases. The CDR3 spans 15 residues. Germline CDR1 is LNHDA and CDR2 is SQIVND (reference sequence). Losses at the gene ends were 5 bases for V and 4 bases for J; bases not matched to a gene: 6. This CDR3 reads CASSLGQGAVTEAFF. CDR3 sequence (DNA): TGTGCCAGTAGTCTAGGACAGGGGGCAGTCACTGAAGCTTTCTTT.

CDR3 nucleotide sequence: TGCGCCAGCAGCTCGGGGACTAGCGGGCCTCAGGCCACCCAGTACTTC. It translates to CASSSGTSGPQATQYF. The chain carries TRBV5-1 and TRBJ2-5, with 12 nucleotides matching TRBD2. Germline lookup yields CDR1 SGHRS and CDR2 YFSETQ. J gave up 8 bases and V 3 bases, and 11 bases lay outside the gene matches. The CDR3 runs to 16 residues.

This clone was recorded once. The chain has TRBV27 and TRBJ1-5; 11 bases are a match to TRBD1. Germline CDR1 reads MNHEY; CDR2 reads SMNVEV (reference sequence). The ends lost 10 bases at V and 6 bases at J; junction bases unmatched: 14. The CDR3 is 16 residues long. The CDR3 DNA sequence: TGTGCCACCCAATGGGACAGGGGGAAGGAAATTCAGCCCCAGCATTTT. Residues: CATQWDRGKEIQPQHF.

This clone was seen only once. This sequence joins TRBV2 and TRBJ1-2; no reliable D call. The CDR3 loop spans 14 amino acids. The V gene lost 6 bases and the J gene lost 3 bases, with 14 bases spanning the gap. The V gene's germline CDR1 is SNHLY and CDR2 FYNNEI. The CDR3 DNA is TGTGCCAGCAGGGTACCTGCGGGGTACTATGGCTACACCTTC. Its protein is CASRVPAGYYGYTF.

The CDR3 loop reads CAISEDAGVYETQYF. CDR3 in DNA: TGTGCCATCAGTGAAGACGCGGGAGTATACGAGACCCAGTACTTC. This rearrangement joins TRBV10-3 to TRBJ2-5, with TRBD2 matching over 7 bases. The germline gives CDR1 ENHRY, CDR2 SYGVKD. This CDR3 comprises 15 residues. Trimming cost V 3 bases and J 5 bases; bases outside gene matches: 9.